Presented here are 2 T cell receptor beta chains from one specimen sequenced in a study of blood T cell repertoires in COVID-19. Repertoires were generated with immunoSEQ multiplex PCR, while TCRdb's copy carries only in-frame clones and drops some. The sample contains about 84,000 clones, around 82% of which appear only once. The sequenced material came from peripheral blood. These receptors came from an elderly man with active or convalescent COVID-19.

This clone was seen only once. The rearrangement uses TRBV2 and TRBJ1-6; 9 nucleotides align to TRBD1. The CDR3 is made up of 17 amino acids. V dropped 6 bases and J dropped 3; count of bases not matched to a gene: 9. From germline, CDR1 is SNHLY and CDR2 FYNNEI. The CDR3 is CASSDTGQGYYNSPLHF. The CDR3 DNA is TGTGCCAGCAGCGACACCGGACAGGGGTACTATAATTCACCCCTCCACTTT.

The table lists this clone with a few counts. The chain recombines TRBV28 with TRBJ1-6, with D perhaps TRBD1 (6 bases). The CDR3 loop spans 15 amino acids. The V and J ends lost 6 bases and 13 bases respectively, with 22 bases between them. Germline V gene data show CDR1 as MDHEN and CDR2 as SYDVKM. CDR3: CASSQPGQVLSPLHF. CDR3 sequence (DNA): TGTGCCAGCAGCCAACCGGGACAAGTTCTGTCTCCCCTCCACTTT.